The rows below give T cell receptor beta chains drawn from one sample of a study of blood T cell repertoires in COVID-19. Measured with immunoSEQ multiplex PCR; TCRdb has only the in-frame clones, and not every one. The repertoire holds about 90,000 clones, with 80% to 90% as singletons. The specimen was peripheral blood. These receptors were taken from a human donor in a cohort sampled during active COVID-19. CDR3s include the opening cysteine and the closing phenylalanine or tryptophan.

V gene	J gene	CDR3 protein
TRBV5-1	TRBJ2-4	CASSEGLAKNIQYF
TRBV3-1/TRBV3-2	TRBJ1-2	CASSSQVNYGYTF
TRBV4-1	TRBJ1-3	CASSGASGNTIYF
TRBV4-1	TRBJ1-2	CASSQVQSPPGYTF
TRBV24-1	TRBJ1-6	CAVGQGGSPLHF
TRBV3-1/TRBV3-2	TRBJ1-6	CASSTGTGVNSPLHF
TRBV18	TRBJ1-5	CASSLGTGNQPQHF
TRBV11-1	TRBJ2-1	CASKTSGSTGYNEQFF
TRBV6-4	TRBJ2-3	CASSCPASGVYTDTQYF
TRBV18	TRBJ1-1	CASSPKGESTEAFF
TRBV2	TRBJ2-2	CASSERQGPGELFF
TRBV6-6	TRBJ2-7	CASSYGALGAGEQYF
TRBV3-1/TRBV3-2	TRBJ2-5	CASSQDLASGTQTQYF
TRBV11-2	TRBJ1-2	CASSHPTDFKGTLYGYTF
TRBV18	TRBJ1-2	CASSPPAGGYGYTF
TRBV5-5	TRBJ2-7	CASSTGQGSSKFF
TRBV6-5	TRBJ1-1	CASSYTSWGYTEAFF
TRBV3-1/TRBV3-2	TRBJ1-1	CASSHLTGRMNTEAFF
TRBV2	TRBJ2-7	CASSVVDRGRGEQYF
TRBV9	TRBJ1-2	CASSNRDRVINYGYTF
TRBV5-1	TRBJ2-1	CASSLGAQGFDEQFF
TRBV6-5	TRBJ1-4	CASKRQGGRKLFF
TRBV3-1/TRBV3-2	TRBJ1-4	CASSQDLATGRMFF
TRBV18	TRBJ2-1	CASSPLAGGGEQFF
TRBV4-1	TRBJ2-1	CASSQMWGSGGHNEQFF
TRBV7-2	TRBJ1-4	CASSLVADEKLFF
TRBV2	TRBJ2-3	CATRQSTDTQYF
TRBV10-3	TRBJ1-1	CAISGGVGQPNTEAFF
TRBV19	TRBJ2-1	CASSSVGGNEQFF
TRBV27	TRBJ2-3	CASSLRGGATDTQYF
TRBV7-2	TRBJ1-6	CASSWQGISHSPLHF
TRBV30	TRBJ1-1	CAWTREAGFAFF
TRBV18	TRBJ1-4	CASSPPGPRFEKLFF
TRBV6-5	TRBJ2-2	CASIWTGRSTGELFF
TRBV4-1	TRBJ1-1	CASSPPPGAGGTEAFF
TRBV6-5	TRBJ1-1	CASRTNLRAFF
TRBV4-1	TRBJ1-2	CASSQTPGTGIYGYTF
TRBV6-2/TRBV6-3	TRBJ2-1	CASSTRTGGANRVANEQFF
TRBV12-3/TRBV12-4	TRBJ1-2	CASSLQVGYGYTF
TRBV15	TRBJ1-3	CATSRDRGPGNTIYF
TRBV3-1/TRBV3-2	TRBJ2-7	CASSPRVIPSYEQYF
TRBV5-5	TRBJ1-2	CASSLGITGAANYGYTF
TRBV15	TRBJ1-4	CATSRDGQPNEKLFF
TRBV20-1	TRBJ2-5	CSASTSGGRPETQYF
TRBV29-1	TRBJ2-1	CSVDLGGGNEQFF
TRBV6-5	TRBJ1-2	CASTPTANYGYTF
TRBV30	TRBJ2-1	CAWTSGGGHNEQFF
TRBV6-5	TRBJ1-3	CASSSRTGQMGNTIYF
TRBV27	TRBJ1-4	CASSSHRDLEEKLFF
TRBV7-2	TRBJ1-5	CASSSRQGGNQPQHF
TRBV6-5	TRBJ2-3	CASCSQSAQRRSTQYF
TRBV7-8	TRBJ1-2	CASSSGTLYGYTF